The next 15 T cell receptor beta chains were all read from a single sample in a study of regulatory T cells in long-lasting Graves disease. Time point in this sample: newly diagnosed GD, antithyroid drugs for less than 3 months. Extracted RNA from PBMCs served as the source of the TCR library. Researchers made TCR beta libraries by using iRepertoire HTBI primers and running Arm-PCR on CDR3 regions. TCRdb fed the multiplex PCR reads into MiXCR, producing one record per CDR3 protein. The sample includes about 520,000 distinct CDR3 sequences, 12% of them seen just once. Another study also made use of these data, one on T cells in Graves' hyperthyroidism and ophthalmopathy.

The material sequenced was peripheral blood mononuclear cells (PBMCs), taken at new diagnosis, from a patient treated with antithyroid drugs. Every receptor here comes from a woman under 40 with Graves disease.

This clonotype has a count of ten or more. The chain joins TRBV30 to TRBJ2-3, with 9 bases lining up with TRBD2. Per germline, CDR1 GTSNPN and CDR2 SVGIG (reference sequence). Losses at the gene ends were 5 bases for V and 0 bases for J; bases not matched to a gene: 12. The CDR3 extends over 17 amino acids. The CDR3 loop reads CAWGPGREGTSTDTQYF. DNA for the CDR3: TGTGCCTGGGGCCCGGGGCGGGAGGGGACTAGCACAGATACGCAGTATTTT.

This clonotype came up a few times. V gene TRBV7-8 combines with J gene TRBJ1-5; D uncertain. From germline, CDR1 is SGHVS and CDR2 FQNEAQ. The CDR3 has 15 amino acids. Trimming took off 0 bases at V and 7 bases at J, with 13 bases between the two ends. CDR3: CASSLAPGFGQPQHF. CDR3 nucleotides: TGTGCCAGCAGCTTAGCCCCAGGATTCGGACAGCCCCAGCATTTT.

This clonotype has a handful of counts. J is TRBJ2-6 and V is TRBV5-1, with no clear D. The CDR3 totals 14 residues. Germline V gene data show CDR1 as SGHRS and CDR2 as YFSETQ. Trimming removed 4 bases from V and 4 bases from J, with 9 bases in between. CDR3: CASSPLSGANVLTF. The DNA of the CDR3 is TGCGCCAGCAGCCCTCTCTCGGGGGCCAACGTCCTGACTTTC.

The J gene is TRBJ2-2, the V gene TRBV2; D is ambiguous. CDR3 size: 15 residues. Trimming took 5 bases from V and 1 from J, leaving 11 bases between them. Germline V gene sequence: CDR1 SNHLY, CDR2 FYNNEI. The chain's CDR3 is CASSKGSWNTGELFF. CDR3 DNA sequence: TGTGCCAGCAGTAAGGGTAGCTGGAACACCGGGGAGCTGTTTTTT. Combining the CDR3 with reference TRBV2 and TRBJ2-2 gives the whole variable domain EPEVTQTPSHQVTQMGQEVILRCVPISNHLYFYWYRQILGQKVEFLVSFYNNEISEKSEIFDDQFSVERPDGSNFTLKIRSTKLEDSAMYFCASSKGSWNTGELFFGEGSRLTVL.

The chain recombines TRBV7-2 with TRBJ1-4; TRBD1 is a possible D gene (6 bases). CDR1 is SGHTA, CDR2 FQGNSA, per germline. The CDR3 runs 17 residues. V was trimmed by 2 bases and J by 0 bases, leaving 13 bases between them. Written as DNA, the CDR3 is TGTGCCAGCAGCTTAAGGGGGGGGACACCAACTAATGAAAAACTGTTTTTT. This translates into CASSLRGGTPTNEKLFF.

The table lists this clonotype with a few counts. J is TRBJ1-6 and V is TRBV7-9; possible D gene TRBD1, 5 bases. Per germline, CDR1 SEHNR and CDR2 FQNEAQ (reference sequence). Between the trimmed V and J ends, which lost 2 bases and 9 bases, there was a span of 17 bases. The CDR3 loop spans 16 amino acids. The CDR3 loop reads CASSLWTSGLVSPLHF. CDR3 sequence (DNA): TGTGCCAGCAGCTTATGGACGTCAGGGCTAGTTTCACCCCTCCACTTT.

This clonotype was counted a few times. The chain combines TRBV18 with TRBJ2-7, with TRBD2 matching over 8 bases. Germline loops: CDR1 KGHSH, CDR2 LQKENI. Unmatched junction bases numbered 6, after V lost 3 bases and J lost 2 bases. The CDR3 length is 15 residues. The CDR3 coding sequence is TGTGCCAGCTCACCGGGAGCGGGAGATCCCTACGAGCAGTACTTC. Its protein product is CASSPGAGDPYEQYF.

This clonotype was detected many times. This chain uses TRBV27 with TRBJ2-7; no firm D call. This CDR3 comprises 13 residues. V was cut by 3 bases and J by 2 bases, with 8 bases left in between. Germline CDR1 and CDR2: MNHEY and SMNVEV (reference sequence). The CDR3 here is CASSLDLTYEQYF. DNA of the CDR3: TGTGCCAGCAGTTTGGATCTTACCTACGAGCAGTACTTC.

This clonotype was observed a handful of times. The chain uses TRBV10-2 and TRBJ2-1; 8 nucleotides line up with TRBD2. The germline CDR1 and CDR2 sequences are WSHSY and SAAADI. V was pared by 0 bases and J by 7 bases, with 8 bases of the junction left unmatched. The CDR3 sequence is 16 residues long. CDR3 sequence: CASSESTRSGRNEQFF. The CDR3 nucleotides are TGCGCCAGCAGTGAGTCGACAAGGAGCGGGAGAAATGAGCAGTTCTTC.

This clonotype was detected a few times. This chain connects TRBV18 to TRBJ1-4; unclear D gene. In germline, CDR1 is KGHSH, CDR2 LQKENI. There are 16 residues in the CDR3. The V end was cut by 4 bases, the J end by 0 bases, with 12 bases between. As DNA, the CDR3 is TGTGCCAGCTCACTTCTCGGCCCACCAACTAATGAAAAACTGTTTTTT. Its protein is CASSLLGPPTNEKLFF.

The table lists this clonotype with many counts. This chain uses TRBV20-1 with TRBJ2-5; TRBD2 agrees at 9 bases. V gave up 3 bases and J gave up 5 bases; unmatched junction bases: 7. This CDR3 is built from 14 residues. Per the germline V gene, CDR1 is DFQATT and CDR2 is SNEGSKA (reference sequence). CDR3: CSASPAGGAETQYF. CDR3 coding DNA: TGCAGTGCTAGTCCAGCGGGAGGTGCTGAGACCCAGTACTTC.

This clonotype occurred many times. The chain links TRBV10-3 to TRBJ2-7, with 9 bases that match TRBD1. The V gene end was trimmed by 2 bases and the J gene end by 0 bases; junction bases not matched to a gene: 2. Germline CDR1 is ENHRY and CDR2 is SYGVKD. CDR3 length: 15 residues. The CDR3: CAISEADRGSYEQYF. In nucleotides, the CDR3 is TGTGCCATCAGTGAGGCGGACAGGGGCTCCTACGAGCAGTACTTC.

The chain joins TRBV5-6 to TRBJ2-2; D is perhaps TRBD1 (5 bases). The V end lost 4 bases, the J end lost 1 base, and 8 bases lay between the germline ends. The CDR3 is 14 amino acids. CDR1 and CDR2 (germline): SGHDT, YYEEEE. The CDR3 sequence: CASSRGLNTGELFF. The CDR3 DNA follows: TGTGCCAGCAGCAGGGGATTGAACACCGGGGAGCTGTTTTTT.

J is TRBJ2-7 and V is TRBV6-5, with TRBD1 identical over 9 bases. CDR1 and CDR2 (germline): MNHEY, SVGAGI. With V trimmed by 0 bases and J by 5 bases, 2 bases remained unmatched. The CDR3 extends over 14 amino acids. The CDR3 sequence is CASSYSQGAHEQYF. The DNA for the CDR3 is TGTGCCAGCAGTTACTCACAGGGGGCGCACGAGCAGTACTTC.

This clonotype was counted only a few times. The rearrangement uses TRBV3-1 and TRBJ2-7; D call uncertain. The CDR3 length is 13 residues. Looked up from germline, CDR1 is LGHDT and CDR2 is YNNKEL (reference sequence). V was pared by 0 bases and J by 9 bases, with 12 bases between. The CDR3 bases are TGTGCCAGCAGCCAAGAAATACCGAGGACGCAGTACTTC. This codes for CASSQEIPRTQYF.